This record looks at one T cell receptor (beta chain) sequence and its context. This sample is part of a study of early stage breast cancer tumors. Each sample had two DNA replicates, 0.5 ug blood or roughly 1.4 ug tissue. TCRdb's table, derived via immunoSEQ multiplex PCR, lists solely in-frame clones and lacks some. The table shows roughly 30,000 clones, with roughly 86% occurring only once. Germline lookup yields CDR1 SEHNR and CDR2 FQNEAQ (reference sequence). The V and J ends lost 1 base and 4 bases respectively, with 14 bases between them. The CDR3 contains 16 residues. The sequencing sample was made of blood. The chain couples TRBV7-9 to TRBJ1-5; possible D gene TRBD1, 5 bases. The receptor comes from a person aged 45 to 59 with breast cancer. The CDR3 region has the DNA TGTGCCAGCAGCTTAGAAGGGAGGGGAGGGAATCAGCCCCAGCATTTT. Its protein product is CASSLEGRGGNQPQHF.